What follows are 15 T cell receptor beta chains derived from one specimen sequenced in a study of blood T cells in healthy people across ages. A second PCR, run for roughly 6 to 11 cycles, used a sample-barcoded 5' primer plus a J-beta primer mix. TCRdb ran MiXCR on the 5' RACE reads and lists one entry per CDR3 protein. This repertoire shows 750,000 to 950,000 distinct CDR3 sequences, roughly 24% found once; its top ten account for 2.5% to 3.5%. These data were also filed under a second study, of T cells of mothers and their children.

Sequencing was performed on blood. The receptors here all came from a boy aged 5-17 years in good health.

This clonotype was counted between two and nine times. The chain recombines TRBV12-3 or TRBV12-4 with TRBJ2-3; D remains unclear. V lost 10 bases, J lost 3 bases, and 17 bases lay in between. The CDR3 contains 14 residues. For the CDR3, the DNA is TGTGCCACCAAAATGAAGTTAACAACAGATACGCAGTATTTT. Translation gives CATKMKLTTDTQYF.

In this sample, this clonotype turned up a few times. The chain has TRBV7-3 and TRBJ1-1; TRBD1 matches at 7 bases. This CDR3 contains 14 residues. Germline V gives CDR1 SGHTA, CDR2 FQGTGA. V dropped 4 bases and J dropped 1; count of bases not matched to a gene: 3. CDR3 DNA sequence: TGTGCCAGCAGCTCGAACAGGGGGAACACTGAAGCTTTCTTT. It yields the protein CASSSNRGNTEAFF. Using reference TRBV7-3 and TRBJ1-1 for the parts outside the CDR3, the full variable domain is GAGVSQTPSNKVTEKGKYVELRCDPISGHTALYWYRQSLGQGPEFLIYFQGTGAADDSGLPNDRFFAVRPEGSVSTLKIQRTERGDSAVYLCASSSNRGNTEAFFGQGTRLTVV.

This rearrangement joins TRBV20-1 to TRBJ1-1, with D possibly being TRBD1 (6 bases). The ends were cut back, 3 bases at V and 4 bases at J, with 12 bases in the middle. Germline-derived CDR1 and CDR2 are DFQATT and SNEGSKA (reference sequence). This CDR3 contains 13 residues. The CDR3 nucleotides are TGCAGTGCTAGGCAAGGAGGGGGCACTGAAGCTTTCTTT. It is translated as CSARQGGGTEAFF.

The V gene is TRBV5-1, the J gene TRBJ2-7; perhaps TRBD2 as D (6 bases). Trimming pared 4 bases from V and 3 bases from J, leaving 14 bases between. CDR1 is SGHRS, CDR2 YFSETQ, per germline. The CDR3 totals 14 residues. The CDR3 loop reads CASSPGTRDYEQYF. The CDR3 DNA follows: TGCGCCAGCAGCCCGGGGACTCGAGACTACGAGCAGTACTTC. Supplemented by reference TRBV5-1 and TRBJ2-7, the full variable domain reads KAGVTQTPRYLIKTRGQQVTLSCSPISGHRSVSWYQQTPGQGLQFLFEYFSETQRNKGNFPGRFSGRQFSNSRSEMNVSTLELGDSALYLCASSPGTRDYEQYFGPGTRLTVT.

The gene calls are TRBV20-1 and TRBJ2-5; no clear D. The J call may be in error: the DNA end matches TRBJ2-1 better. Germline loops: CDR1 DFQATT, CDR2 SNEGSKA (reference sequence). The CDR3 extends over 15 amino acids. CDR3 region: CSATRGVNSYNEQFF. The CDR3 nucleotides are TGCAGTGCTACCCGTGGGGTCAACTCCTACAATGAGCAGTTCTTC.

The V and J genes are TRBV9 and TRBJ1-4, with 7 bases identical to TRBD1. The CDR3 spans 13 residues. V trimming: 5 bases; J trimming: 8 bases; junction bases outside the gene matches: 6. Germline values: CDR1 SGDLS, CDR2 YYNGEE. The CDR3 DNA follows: TGTGCCAGCAGTCCCGACAGGGCGGAAAAACTGTTTTTT. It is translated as CASSPDRAEKLFF.

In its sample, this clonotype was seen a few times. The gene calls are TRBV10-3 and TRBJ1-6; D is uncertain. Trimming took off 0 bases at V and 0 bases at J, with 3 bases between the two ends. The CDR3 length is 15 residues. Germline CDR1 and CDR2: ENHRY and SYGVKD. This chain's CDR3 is CAISESSSYNSPLHF. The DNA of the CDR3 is TGTGCCATCAGTGAGTCCAGCTCCTATAATTCACCCCTCCACTTT.

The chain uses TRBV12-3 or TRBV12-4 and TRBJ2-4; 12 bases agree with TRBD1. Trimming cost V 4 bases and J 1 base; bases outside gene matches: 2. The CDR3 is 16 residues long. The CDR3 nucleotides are TGTGCCAGCAGTTGGGGACAGGGGGCTGCCAAAAACATTCAGTACTTC. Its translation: CASSWGQGAAKNIQYF.

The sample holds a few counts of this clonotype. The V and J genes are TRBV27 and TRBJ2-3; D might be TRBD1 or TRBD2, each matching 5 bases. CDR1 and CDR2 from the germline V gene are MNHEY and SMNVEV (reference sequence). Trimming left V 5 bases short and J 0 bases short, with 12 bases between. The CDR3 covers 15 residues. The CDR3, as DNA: TGTGCCAGCAGTATCGGGACCACGAGCACAGATACGCAGTATTTT. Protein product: CASSIGTTSTDTQYF.

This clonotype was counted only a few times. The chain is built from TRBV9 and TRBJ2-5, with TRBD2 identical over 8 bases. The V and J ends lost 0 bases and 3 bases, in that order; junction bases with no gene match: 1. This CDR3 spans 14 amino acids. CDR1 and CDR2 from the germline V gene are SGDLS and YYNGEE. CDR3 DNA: TGTGCCAGCAGCGTAGATAGCGGGGAAGAGACCCAGTACTTC. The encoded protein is CASSVDSGEETQYF.

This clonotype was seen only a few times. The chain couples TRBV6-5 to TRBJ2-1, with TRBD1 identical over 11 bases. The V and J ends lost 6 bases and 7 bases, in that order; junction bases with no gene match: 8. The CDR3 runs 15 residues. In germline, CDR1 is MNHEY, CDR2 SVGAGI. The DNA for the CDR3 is TGTGCCAGCAGCCCGGGACAGGGGGTTTGGAATGAGCAGTTCTTC. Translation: CASSPGQGVWNEQFF.

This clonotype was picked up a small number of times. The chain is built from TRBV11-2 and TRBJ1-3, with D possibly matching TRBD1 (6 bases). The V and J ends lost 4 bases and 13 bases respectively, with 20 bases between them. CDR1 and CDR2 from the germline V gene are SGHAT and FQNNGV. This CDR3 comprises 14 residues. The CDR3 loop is CASSSREGGIRIYF. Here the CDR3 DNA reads TGTGCCAGCAGCTCCCGGGAGGGGGGGATTCGGATATATTTT.

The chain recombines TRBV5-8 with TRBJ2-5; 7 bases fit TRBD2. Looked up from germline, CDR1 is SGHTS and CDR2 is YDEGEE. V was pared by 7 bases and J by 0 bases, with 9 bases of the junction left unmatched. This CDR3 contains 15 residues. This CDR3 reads CASDSGTANQETQYF. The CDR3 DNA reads TGTGCCAGCGACAGCGGGACCGCCAACCAAGAGACCCAGTACTTC. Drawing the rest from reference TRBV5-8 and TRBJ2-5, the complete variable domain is EAGVTQSPTHLIKTRGQQATLRCSPISGHTSVYWYQQALGLGLQFLLWYDEGEERNRGNFPPRFSGRQFPNYSSELNVNALELEDSALYLCASDSGTANQETQYFGPGTRLLVL.

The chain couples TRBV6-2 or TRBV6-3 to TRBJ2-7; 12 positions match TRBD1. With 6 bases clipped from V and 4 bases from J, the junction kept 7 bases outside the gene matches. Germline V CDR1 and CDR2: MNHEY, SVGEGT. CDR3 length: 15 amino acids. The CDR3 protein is CASRPGTGGMYEQYF. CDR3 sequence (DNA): TGTGCCAGCAGGCCTGGGACAGGGGGCATGTACGAGCAGTACTTC.

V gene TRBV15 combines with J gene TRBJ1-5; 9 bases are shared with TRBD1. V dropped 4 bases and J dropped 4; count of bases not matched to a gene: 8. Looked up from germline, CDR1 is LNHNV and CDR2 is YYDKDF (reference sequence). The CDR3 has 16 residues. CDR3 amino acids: CATSKWTGEWNQPQHF. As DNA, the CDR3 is TGTGCCACCAGCAAATGGACAGGGGAATGGAATCAGCCCCAGCATTTT.